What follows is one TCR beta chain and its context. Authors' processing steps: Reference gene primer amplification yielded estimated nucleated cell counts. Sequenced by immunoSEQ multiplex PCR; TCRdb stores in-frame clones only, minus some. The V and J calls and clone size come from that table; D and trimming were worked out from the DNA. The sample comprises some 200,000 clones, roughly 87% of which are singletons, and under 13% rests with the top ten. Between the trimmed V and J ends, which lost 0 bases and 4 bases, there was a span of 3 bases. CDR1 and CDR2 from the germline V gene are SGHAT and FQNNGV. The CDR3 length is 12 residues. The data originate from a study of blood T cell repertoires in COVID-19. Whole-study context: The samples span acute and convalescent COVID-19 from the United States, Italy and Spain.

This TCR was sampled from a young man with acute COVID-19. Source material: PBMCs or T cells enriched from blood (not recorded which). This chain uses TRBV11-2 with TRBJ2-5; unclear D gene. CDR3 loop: CASSLDLETQYF. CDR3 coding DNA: TGTGCCAGCAGCTTAGATCTAGAGACCCAGTACTTC.